The entry below describes one TCR beta chain. Germline-derived CDR1 and CDR2 are MNHEY and SVGAGI. Trimming removed 0 bases from V and 9 bases from J; junction bases left unmatched: 4. CDR3 length: 15 amino acids. As originally analysed: It was from reference gene primer amplification that nucleated cell counts were estimated. Sequencing was performed with immunoSEQ multiplex PCR; in TCRdb, only in-frame clones are kept and a portion is missing. The D gene and trimming were derived from the DNA, and the V and J assignments and clone size from that table. Of 200,000 to 250,000 clones listed, roughly 79% are singletons. The data originate from a study of blood T cell repertoires in COVID-19. Study background: From the United States, Italy and Spain came samples of acute and convalescent COVID-19.

V and J are TRBV6-5 and TRBJ1-6; 8 bases map to TRBD1. This clonotype was obtained from a woman at least 80 years old with acute or convalescent COVID-19. The sequenced sample was peripheral blood. CDR3 sequence (DNA): TGTGCCAGCAGTTACTCGACCAGGGGGCTTTCACCCCTCCACTTT. Translation: CASSYSTRGLSPLHF.